The 26 T cell receptor beta chains below come from one sample, sequenced in a study of sequential checkpoint blockade in melanoma. Some clones are missing from TCRdb's copy, which holds only in-frame ones; the method was immunoSEQ multiplex PCR. There are about 9,500 clones in the sample; about 23% occur only once, and 13% to 15% lies in the top ten. Treatment of the sample: randomized to nivolumab then ipilimumab (arm A) or the reverse (arm B). The specimen comprised tumor tissue (inferred from file names), sampled from a patient given nivolumab and ipilimumab in sequence. These receptors were taken from a human donor with melanoma.

This clone is a singleton in its sample. The rearrangement links TRBV10-2 to TRBJ2-2; 7 nucleotides match TRBD2. V lost 8 bases and J lost 4; bases outside the gene matches: 10. Germline CDR1 reads WSHSY; CDR2 reads SAAADI. The CDR3 loop spans 15 amino acids. CDR3 bases: TGCGCCAGCGATCCGGGGGGATTAATCACCGGGGAGCTGTTTTTT. It yields the protein CASDPGGLITGELFF.

This clone was recorded at least ten times. The rearrangement links TRBV23-1 to TRBJ1-2; the match to TRBD1 covers 11 bases. TRBV23-1 is annotated as an ORF whose role is uncertain. The CDR3 has 13 residues. The J segment lost 6 bases and the V segment lost 6 bases, leaving 3 bases of the junction unmatched. The chain's CDR3 is CASSLDRGHGYTF. DNA of the CDR3: TGCGCCAGCAGCTTGGACAGGGGGCATGGCTACACCTTC.

This clone was seen a few times. The J gene is TRBJ1-1, the V gene TRBV28; D unresolved. The CDR3 totals 14 residues. The V end lost 3 bases, the J end lost 0 bases, and 8 bases lay between the germline ends. CDR1 is MDHEN and CDR2 is SYDVKM in the germline V gene. The CDR3 nucleotides are TGTGCCAGCAGTTTGTCCGGTTTGAACACTGAAGCTTTCTTT. Translation: CASSLSGLNTEAFF.

This clone was counted between two and nine times. The rearrangement links TRBV6-8 to TRBJ1-2; 10 bases are shared with TRBD1. CDR1 and CDR2 (germline): MNHGY, SAAAGT. The length of the CDR3 is 17 residues. Trimming cost V 10 bases and J 0 bases; bases outside gene matches: 14. CDR3 DNA sequence: TGTGCCATCAGCCCGACAGGGGGCGCTTATCCTAACTATGGCTACACCTTC. Protein: CAISPTGGAYPNYGYTF.

The V call is TRBV28, the J call TRBJ1-3, with TRBD1 identical over 7 bases. The V and J ends lost 2 bases and 2 bases, in that order; junction bases with no gene match: 15. This CDR3 spans 19 amino acids. Per germline, CDR1 MDHEN and CDR2 SYDVKM. The CDR3 reads CASSLTSRGQGGTGNTIYF. Written as DNA, the CDR3 is TGTGCCAGCAGTTTAACTTCTAGGGGGCAAGGAGGAACTGGAAACACCATATATTTT.

The chain is built from TRBV19 and TRBJ2-6; D not resolved. V was clipped by 2 bases and J by 13 bases, with 12 bases between them. Per the germline V gene, CDR1 is LNHDA and CDR2 is SQIVND (reference sequence). The CDR3 consists of 13 residues. The CDR3 nucleotides are TGTGCCAGTAGTATAACCCCCCGGGCGGTCCTGACTTTC. Protein product: CASSITPRAVLTF. The full variable domain, its missing parts supplied by reference TRBV19 and TRBJ2-6, is DGGITQSPKYLFRKEGQNVTLSCEQNLNHDAMYWYRQDPGQGLRLIYYSQIVNDFQKGDIAEGYSVSREKKESFPLTVTSAQKNPTAFYLCASSITPRAVLTFGAGSRLTVL.

This chain links TRBV5-1 with TRBJ2-5, with a tentative D call TRBD2 (6 bases). Germline lookup yields CDR1 SGHRS and CDR2 YFSETQ. The CDR3 runs to 15 residues. V lost 2 bases and J 4 bases, leaving 15 bases between the germline ends. In DNA form, the CDR3 reads TGCGCCAGCAGCTTAGTAGCAGGGAGGACAGAGACCCAGTACTTC. Translating it yields CASSLVAGRTETQYF.

This clone was picked up a small number of times. The chain uses TRBV14 and TRBJ2-5; 8 positions match TRBD1. The ends lost 3 bases at V and 0 bases at J; junction bases unmatched: 15. Germline values: CDR1 SGHDN, CDR2 FVKESK. The CDR3 is 19 residues long. In DNA, the CDR3 is TGTGCCAGCAGCCACCACGTCACAGGGGGTAGGATGTACCAAGAGACCCAGTACTTC. This sequence encodes CASSHHVTGGRMYQETQYF.

The chain recombines TRBV5-1 with TRBJ1-2, with TRBD1 identical over 9 bases. The length of the CDR3 is 14 residues. Germline V gives CDR1 SGHRS, CDR2 YFSETQ. Trimming removed 2 bases from V and 6 bases from J; junction bases left unmatched: 5. The CDR3 is CASSLATGGNGYTF. As DNA, the CDR3 is TGCGCCAGCAGCTTAGCAACAGGGGGCAATGGCTACACCTTC.

The chain has TRBV15 and TRBJ2-4, with D unclear. V shed 0 bases and J shed 6 bases, with 12 bases lying between them. CDR1 and CDR2 (germline): LNHNV, YYDKDF (reference sequence). The CDR3 runs 15 residues. This chain's CDR3 is CATSRDLSPTNIQYF. CDR3 sequence (DNA): TGTGCCACCAGCAGAGATCTGTCACCAACAAACATTCAGTACTTC.

This rearrangement joins TRBV19 to TRBJ2-1; no clear D gene. The CDR3 loop spans 14 amino acids. The V and J ends lost 3 bases and 4 bases respectively, with 10 bases between them. The V gene's germline CDR1 is LNHDA and CDR2 SQIVND (reference sequence). The CDR3 loop is CASSIGTEYNEQFF. CDR3 nucleotides: TGTGCCAGTAGTATTGGAACAGAGTACAATGAGCAGTTCTTC.

In this sample, this clone turned up a few times. V and J are TRBV11-3 and TRBJ2-1, with 8 bases lining up with TRBD2. V shed 7 bases, J shed 6 bases, and the junction held 11 bases outside the gene matches. Germline V gene lookup returns CDR1 SGHNT and CDR2 YENEEA. CDR3 length equals 15 residues. The chain's CDR3 is CASIPNGGAPNEQFF. The DNA of the CDR3 is TGTGCCAGCATCCCCAACGGGGGGGCGCCCAATGAGCAGTTCTTC.

The chain recombines TRBV29-1 with TRBJ2-2, with D tentatively TRBD1 (6 bases). The CDR3 is 15 residues long. V was shortened by 5 bases and J by 7 bases, with 20 bases between the two germline ends. Germline V gives CDR1 SQVTM, CDR2 ANQGSEA. The chain's CDR3 is CSVQSSGARVGELFF. CDR3 sequence (DNA): TGCAGCGTTCAATCGTCAGGGGCGCGGGTCGGGGAGCTGTTTTTT.

This clone showed up many times. V is TRBV6-8 and J is TRBJ2-7; TRBD2 agrees at 9 bases. Germline assignment: CDR1 MNHGY and CDR2 SAAAGT. The CDR3 runs to 14 residues. V lost 6 bases and J lost 0; bases outside the gene matches: 3. The CDR3 DNA reads as TGTGCCAGCAGCCCGCGGGGGGGCTCCTACGAGCAGTACTTC. Its translation is CASSPRGGSYEQYF.

The chain couples TRBV29-1 to TRBJ1-2; D is ambiguous. CDR1 and CDR2 from the germline V gene are SQVTM and ANQGSEA. This CDR3 spans 14 amino acids. V shed 1 base and J shed 6 bases, with 15 bases lying between them. CDR3 in DNA: TGCAGCGTTGAAGGCCCATCCTTGGGTAATGGCTACACCTTC. The encoded protein is CSVEGPSLGNGYTF.

The rearrangement links TRBV29-1 to TRBJ1-5; D is uncertain. The CDR3 sequence is 12 residues long. The V end lost 7 bases, the J end lost 7 bases, and 14 bases lay between the germline ends. CDR1 and CDR2 from the germline V gene are SQVTM and ANQGSEA. This chain's CDR3 is CSAGAFGQPQHF. For the CDR3, the DNA is TGCAGCGCGGGCGCGTTTGGACAGCCCCAGCATTTT. Filled out from reference TRBV29-1 and TRBJ1-5, the complete variable domain reads SAVISQKPSRDICQRGTSLTIQCQVDSQVTMMFWYRQQPGQSLTLIATANQGSEATYESGFVIDKFPISRPNLTFSTLTVSNMSPEDSSIYLCSAGAFGQPQHFGDGTRLSIL.

This clone was counted between two and nine times. This chain uses TRBV6-8 with TRBJ2-1, with D possibly TRBD1 on 6 matching bases. Germline values: CDR1 MNHGY, CDR2 SAAAGT. CDR3 length: 14 residues. V lost 7 bases and J lost 3, with 13 bases in between. The CDR3 here is CASTIGTSYNEQFF. Written as DNA, the CDR3 is TGTGCCAGCACGATCGGGACAAGCTACAATGAGCAGTTCTTC.

This clone was observed many times. The chain couples TRBV9 to TRBJ1-2; no clear D gene. Germline V gene sequence: CDR1 SGDLS, CDR2 YYNGEE. The CDR3 is 14 amino acids. The germline V and J ends were trimmed by 5 bases and 0 bases, with 11 bases remaining between them. CDR3 sequence reads: CASSEGYTNYGYTF. CDR3 DNA sequence: TGTGCCAGCAGTGAAGGTTACACTAACTATGGCTACACCTTC.

The chain combines TRBV19 with TRBJ1-4, with D unclear. The CDR3 has 15 amino acids. V dropped 5 bases and J dropped 6 bases, with 16 bases sitting between them. Germline V lookup: CDR1 LNHDA, CDR2 SQIVND (reference sequence). CDR3 bases: TGTGCCAGTAGTTCCTTCGGATCTGCCTATGAAAAACTGTTTTTT. Translating it yields CASSSFGSAYEKLFF.

The genes are TRBV19 and TRBJ1-5, with D possibly TRBD1 on 5 matching bases. This CDR3 has 16 residues. Germline CDR1 is LNHDA and CDR2 is SQIVND (reference sequence). V was trimmed by 6 bases and J by 2 bases, leaving 17 bases between them. CDR3 in amino acids: CASRFGRGARNQPQHF. The CDR3 DNA is TGTGCCAGTAGATTCGGGCGCGGGGCCCGCAATCAGCCCCAGCATTTT.

The V call is TRBV29-1, the J call TRBJ2-3; TRBD2 matches at 13 bases. CDR1 is SQVTM and CDR2 is ANQGSEA in the germline V gene. The CDR3 length is 14 residues. The V and J ends lost 6 bases and 5 bases, in that order; junction bases with no gene match: 5. CDR3 sequence (DNA): TGCAGCGTCCTACTAGCGGGGGGGGTAGATACGCAGTATTTT. Translating it yields CSVLLAGGVDTQYF.

This clone rates as medium-sized. The rearrangement joins TRBV12-5 to TRBJ1-1; D not resolved. The CDR3 length is 13 residues. In germline, CDR1 is LGHNT, CDR2 FRNRAP. This chain's CDR3 is CASIEVQVGEAFF. CDR3 DNA sequence: TGTGCCAGCATCGAGGTGCAGGTTGGTGAAGCTTTCTTT.

This clone was detected ten times or more. The rearrangement uses TRBV4-1 and TRBJ1-1; no reliable D call. Per the germline V gene, CDR1 is MGHRA and CDR2 is YSYEKL. The V end lost 0 bases, the J end lost 2 bases, and 10 bases lay between the germline ends. The CDR3 runs 15 residues. The CDR3 is CASSQESGINTEAFF. In nucleotides, the CDR3 is TGCGCCAGCAGCCAAGAAAGCGGGATTAACACTGAAGCTTTCTTT.

Within the sample, this clone is medium-sized. The chain combines TRBV4-1 with TRBJ2-5; possible D gene TRBD1, 5 bases. Germline CDR1 is MGHRA and CDR2 is YSYEKL. The CDR3 is 13 residues long. Trimming pared 3 bases from V and 5 bases from J, leaving 10 bases between. CDR3 region: CASSQDPGETQYF. In DNA, the CDR3 is TGCGCCAGCAGCCAGGACCCAGGGGAGACCCAGTACTTC.

This chain uses TRBV6-8 with TRBJ2-7; a weak D match, TRBD2 (5 bases). The CDR3 extends over 12 amino acids. Germline CDR1 reads MNHGY; CDR2 reads SAAAGT. V was cut by 4 bases and J by 7 bases, with 11 bases left in between. The CDR3 sequence: CASSSYRREQYF. CDR3 nucleotide sequence: TGTGCCAGCAGTTCCTACCGGAGGGAGCAGTACTTC.

This clone turned up a few times. V is TRBV11-3 and J is TRBJ1-4; TRBD1 might be the D (5 bases). The CDR3 length is 15 residues. Trimming cost V 3 bases and J 8 bases, with 16 bases left between them. The germline CDR1 and CDR2 sequences are SGHNT and YENEEA. The CDR3 region has the DNA TGTGCCAGCAGCTTGGGTGACGTAGGGGTGGAAAAACTGTTTTTT. Protein sequence: CASSLGDVGVEKLFF. Using reference TRBV11-3 and TRBJ1-4 for the parts outside the CDR3, the full variable domain is EAGVVQSPRYKIIEKKQPVAFWCNPISGHNTLYWYLQNLGQGPELLIRYENEEAVDDSQLPKDRFSAERLKGVDSTLKIQPAELGDSAVYLCASSLGDVGVEKLFFGSGTQLSVL.